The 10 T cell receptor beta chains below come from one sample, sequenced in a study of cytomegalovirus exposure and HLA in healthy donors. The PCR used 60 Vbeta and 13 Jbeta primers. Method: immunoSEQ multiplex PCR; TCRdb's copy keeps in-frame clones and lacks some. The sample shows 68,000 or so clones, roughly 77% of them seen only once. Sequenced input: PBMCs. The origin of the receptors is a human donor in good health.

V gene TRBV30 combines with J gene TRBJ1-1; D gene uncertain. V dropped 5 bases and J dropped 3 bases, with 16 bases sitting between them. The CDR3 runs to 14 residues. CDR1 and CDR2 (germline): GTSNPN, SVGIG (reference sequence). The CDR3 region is CAWYGRGSYTEAFF. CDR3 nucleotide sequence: TGTGCCTGGTATGGTAGAGGCAGTTACACTGAAGCTTTCTTT.

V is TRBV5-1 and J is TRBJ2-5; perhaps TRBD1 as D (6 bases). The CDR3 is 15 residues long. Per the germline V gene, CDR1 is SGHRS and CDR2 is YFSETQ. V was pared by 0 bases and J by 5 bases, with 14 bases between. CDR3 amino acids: CASSLEGGRAETQYF. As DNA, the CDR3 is TGCGCCAGCAGCTTGGAAGGGGGACGAGCGGAGACCCAGTACTTC.

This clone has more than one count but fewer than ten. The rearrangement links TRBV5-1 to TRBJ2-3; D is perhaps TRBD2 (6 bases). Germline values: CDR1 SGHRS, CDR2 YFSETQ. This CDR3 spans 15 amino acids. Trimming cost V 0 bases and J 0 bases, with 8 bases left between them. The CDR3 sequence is CASSLGGTSTDTQYF. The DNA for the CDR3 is TGCGCCAGCAGCTTGGGGGGGACTAGCACAGATACGCAGTATTTT.

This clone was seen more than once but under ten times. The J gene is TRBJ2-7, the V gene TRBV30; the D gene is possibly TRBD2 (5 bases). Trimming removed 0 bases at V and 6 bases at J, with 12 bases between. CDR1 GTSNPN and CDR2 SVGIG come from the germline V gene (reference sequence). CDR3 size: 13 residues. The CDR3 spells CAWSVRGMGEQYF. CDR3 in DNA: TGTGCCTGGAGTGTACGGGGAATGGGCGAGCAGTACTTC.

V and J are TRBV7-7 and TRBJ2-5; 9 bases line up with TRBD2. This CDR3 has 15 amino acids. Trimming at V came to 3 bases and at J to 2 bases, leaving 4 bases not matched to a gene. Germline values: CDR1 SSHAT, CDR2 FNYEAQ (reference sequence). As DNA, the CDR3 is TGTGCCAGCAGCTTGGGGACTAGCCTACAAGAGACCCAGTACTTC. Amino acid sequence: CASSLGTSLQETQYF. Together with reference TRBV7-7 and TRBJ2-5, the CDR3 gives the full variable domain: GAGVSQSPRYKVTKRGQDVTLRCDPISSHATLYWYQQALGQGPEFLTYFNYEAQPDKSGLPSDRFSAERPEGSISTLTIQRTEQRDSAMYRCASSLGTSLQETQYFGPGTRLLVL.

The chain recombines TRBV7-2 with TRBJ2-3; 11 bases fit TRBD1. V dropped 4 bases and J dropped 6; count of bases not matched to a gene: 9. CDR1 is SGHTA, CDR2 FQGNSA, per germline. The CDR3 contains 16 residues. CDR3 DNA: TGTGCCAGCAGCTCGGGGCCCGGGACAGGGGGGGATACGCAGTATTTT. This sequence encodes CASSSGPGTGGDTQYF.

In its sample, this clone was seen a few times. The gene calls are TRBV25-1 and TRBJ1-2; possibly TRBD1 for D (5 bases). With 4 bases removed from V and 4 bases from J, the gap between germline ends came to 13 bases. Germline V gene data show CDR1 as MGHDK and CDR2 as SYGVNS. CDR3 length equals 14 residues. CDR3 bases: TGTGCCAGCAGTGCAAGGGGAGGGGTCTATGGCTACACCTTC. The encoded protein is CASSARGGVYGYTF.

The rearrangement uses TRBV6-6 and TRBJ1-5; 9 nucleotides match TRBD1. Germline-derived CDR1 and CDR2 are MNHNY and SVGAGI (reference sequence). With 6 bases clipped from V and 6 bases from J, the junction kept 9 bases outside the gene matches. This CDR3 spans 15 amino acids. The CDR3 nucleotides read TGTGCCAGCAGAGAAACAGGGGGCGGAGGTCAGCCCCAGCATTTT. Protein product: CASRETGGGGQPQHF.

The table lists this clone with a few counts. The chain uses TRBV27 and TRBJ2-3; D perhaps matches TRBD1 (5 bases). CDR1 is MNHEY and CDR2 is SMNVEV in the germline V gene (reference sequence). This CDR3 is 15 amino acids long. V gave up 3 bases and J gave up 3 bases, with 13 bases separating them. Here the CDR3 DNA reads TGTGCCAGCAGTTTGGCAGGGCGGTCGACAGATACGCAGTATTTT. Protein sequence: CASSLAGRSTDTQYF.

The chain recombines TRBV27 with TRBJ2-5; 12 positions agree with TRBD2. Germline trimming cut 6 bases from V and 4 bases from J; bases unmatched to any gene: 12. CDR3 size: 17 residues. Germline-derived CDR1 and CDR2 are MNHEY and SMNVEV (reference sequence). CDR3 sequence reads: CASSRIWTSGVGETQYF. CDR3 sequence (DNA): TGTGCCAGCAGCCGCATTTGGACTAGCGGGGTAGGAGAGACCCAGTACTTC.